This record concerns one TCR beta chain sequence. What this receptor recognizes is not known. There are no base qualities to consult, and no much larger clone falls within one base. V gives up 1 base and J gives up 4 bases, and the segment between their germline ends measures 13 bases. The CDR3 covers 15 residues, taking in both the cysteine and the phenylalanine. Only CDR3 DNA remains: 45 bases, in frame from the first base. From a lookup of the germline V gene (reference sequence), CDR1 and CDR2 are LGHDT and YNNKEL. These data come from a study of blood T cell repertoires in COVID-19 (dated by TCRdb to about 2020). The study in broad terms: The collaborator samples originated in the United States, Italy and Spain and spanned the acute and convalescent phases of COVID-19. The prospective study material was composed of cDNA or gDNA derived from T cells, B-cell-depleted T cells, or PBMCs. Subjects who had been exposed to COVID-19, were actively infected with it, or had recovered from it provided the deeply sampled blood TCRbeta repertoires that made up the dataset. The repertoires were released in a freely available public database intended as a resource for research on the immune response to SARS-CoV-2. Samples were obtained from the ongoing ImmuneRACE study (first 160 participants) and from 1,000 to 1,500 subjects provided by 6 global collaborators. A de-identified subject ID, COVID-19 status, age in years and sex were almost always included in the sample metadata. HLA class I and class II types, where available, came from metadata supplied by the sample provider rather than from assay-based typing. Broad study findings and their caveats: The quantity of clinical and demographic metadata differed by source and by participant and was supplied without curation.

The immunoSEQ Assay, a bias-controlled multiplex PCR, was used to amplify TCRbeta CDR3 regions from genomic DNA. The study's own analysis went as follows. The number of nucleated cells in each sample was estimated by amplification of reference gene primers within the assay. Sequence reads were collapsed and filtered to measure the absolute abundance of every unique TCRbeta CDR3 rearrangement. For each sample, productive Simpson clonality was calculated by taking the square root of Simpson's diversity index across productive rearrangements. The clones in this table, taken by TCRdb from immuneACCESS, are in-frame only. Not every clone is retained; where verified, under half of the shortfall comes from an unresolved V gene, and the cause of the rest is unknown. Clonal size and the V and J genes are those of that table, whereas D and trimming came from the DNA. The sample has about 190,000 clones on record, 60% to 85% of them singletons. The ten largest account for around 16% of the sample.

Whole blood was collected in K2EDTA tubes by collaborating institutions according to the institutions' own protocols. For TCRbeta analysis, collaborator samples were shipped as frozen whole blood, as isolated PBMCs, or as DNA extracted from either sample type. The specimen was peripheral blood. The chain was built from TRBV3-1 (or the pseudogene TRBV3-2) and TRBJ1-1, with the D segment identity uncertain. This clonotype was sampled from a man between 60 and 75 years old with active or convalescent COVID-19. Here is the DNA: TGTGCCAGCAGCCAAGGGGTCCAACGGGGCACTGAAGCTTTCTTT. This gives the protein CASSQGVQRGTEAFF.